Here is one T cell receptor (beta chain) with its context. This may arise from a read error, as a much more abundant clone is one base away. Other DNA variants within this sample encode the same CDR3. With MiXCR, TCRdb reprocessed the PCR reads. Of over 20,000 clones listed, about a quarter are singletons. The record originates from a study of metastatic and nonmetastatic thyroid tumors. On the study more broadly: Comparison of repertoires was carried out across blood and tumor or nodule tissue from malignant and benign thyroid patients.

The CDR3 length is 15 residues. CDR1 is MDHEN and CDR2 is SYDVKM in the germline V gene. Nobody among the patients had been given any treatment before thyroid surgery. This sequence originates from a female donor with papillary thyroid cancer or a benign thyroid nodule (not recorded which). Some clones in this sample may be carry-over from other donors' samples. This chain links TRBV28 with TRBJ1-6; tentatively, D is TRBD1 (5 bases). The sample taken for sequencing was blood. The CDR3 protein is CASSLSGGFTSPFHF. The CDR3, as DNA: TGTGCCAGCAGCTTAAGTGGGGGTTTCACTTCACCCTTCCACTTT.